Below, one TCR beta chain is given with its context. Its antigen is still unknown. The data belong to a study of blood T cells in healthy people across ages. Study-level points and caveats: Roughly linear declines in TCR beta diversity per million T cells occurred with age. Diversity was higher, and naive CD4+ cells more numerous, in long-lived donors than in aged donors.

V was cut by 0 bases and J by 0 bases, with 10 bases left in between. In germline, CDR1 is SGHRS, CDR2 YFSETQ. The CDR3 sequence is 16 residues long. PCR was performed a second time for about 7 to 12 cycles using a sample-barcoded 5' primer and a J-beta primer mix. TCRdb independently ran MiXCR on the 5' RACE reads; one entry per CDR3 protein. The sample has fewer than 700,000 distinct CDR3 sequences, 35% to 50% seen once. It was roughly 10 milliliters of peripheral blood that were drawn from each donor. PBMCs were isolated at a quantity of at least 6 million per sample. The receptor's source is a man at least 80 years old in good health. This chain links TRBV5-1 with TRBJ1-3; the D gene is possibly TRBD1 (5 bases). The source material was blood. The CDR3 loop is CASSLGQGSSGNTIYF. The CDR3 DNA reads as TGCGCCAGCAGCTTGGGCCAGGGAAGCTCTGGAAACACCATATATTTT.